Each of the 10 T cell receptor beta chains below was sequenced from the same sample in a study of T-cell memory formation after mild COVID-19. MiXCR, applied by TCRdb to the 5' RACE reads, yields one record per CDR3 protein. The sample lists approximately 300,000 distinct CDR3 sequences, less than 20% occurring once. Input material: PBMCs or a T cell subset sorted from them (not recorded which). These receptors all come from a man between 18 and 35 years old who had mild COVID-19 (a few samples of this study predate the infection). Cell type and time point are not known.

The V gene is TRBV4-3, the J gene TRBJ1-4, with a weak D call TRBD1 (5 bases). The CDR3 consists of 13 residues. V was shortened by 6 bases and J by 7 bases, with 12 bases between the two germline ends. Per germline, CDR1 LGHNA and CDR2 YSLEER. The CDR3 sequence: CASRVQGAEKLFF. CDR3 sequence (DNA): TGCGCCAGCAGGGTTCAGGGAGCTGAAAAACTGTTTTTT.

The V and J genes are TRBV2 and TRBJ1-5; weak D call: TRBD1 (6 bases). The V end lost 4 bases, the J end lost 7 bases, and 14 bases lay between the germline ends. Germline V lookup: CDR1 SNHLY, CDR2 FYNNEI. There are 14 residues in the CDR3. Here the CDR3 DNA reads TGTGCCAGCAGTGGTACAGGGTCCCCCCAGCCCCAGCATTTT. Translated: CASSGTGSPQPQHF. Supplemented by reference TRBV2 and TRBJ1-5, the full variable domain reads EPEVTQTPSHQVTQMGQEVILRCVPISNHLYFYWYRQILGQKVEFLVSFYNNEISEKSEIFDDQFSVERPDGSNFTLKIRSTKLEDSAMYFCASSGTGSPQPQHFGDGTRLSIL.

This clonotype was seen a handful of times. The chain joins TRBV5-1 to TRBJ1-2; maybe TRBD1 (5 bases). Germline V gene sequence: CDR1 SGHRS, CDR2 YFSETQ. CDR3 size: 15 residues. Between the trimmed V and J ends, which lost 2 bases and 7 bases, there was a span of 18 bases. CDR3 coding DNA: TGCGCCAGCAGCTTTGGGACGCTTAATGGGGGTGGCTACACCTTC. It specifies CASSFGTLNGGGYTF.

This chain connects TRBV29-1 to TRBJ1-1; D gene uncertain. CDR3 length: 14 amino acids. Looked up from germline, CDR1 is SQVTM and CDR2 is ANQGSEA. Between the trimmed V and J ends, which lost 4 bases and 0 bases, there was a span of 12 bases. The CDR3 spells CSVARQELNTEAFF. CDR3 DNA: TGCAGCGTTGCCCGTCAGGAGTTGAACACTGAAGCTTTCTTT.

This chain connects TRBV12-5 to TRBJ2-1; 12 bases match TRBD2. V lost 6 bases to trimming and J lost 6 bases; unmatched junction nucleotides: 9. The germline V gene has CDR1 LGHNT and CDR2 FRNRAP. This CDR3 comprises 16 residues. CDR3 in amino acids: CASGSLLAGGPNEQFF. DNA of the CDR3: TGTGCTAGTGGCTCTCTACTAGCGGGGGGACCCAATGAGCAGTTCTTC.

This chain connects TRBV7-2 to TRBJ2-5; D is uncertain. The germline gives CDR1 SGHTA, CDR2 FQGNSA. This CDR3 has 12 residues. Trimming removed 5 bases from V and 6 bases from J, with 10 bases in between. Here the CDR3 reads CASSPSSQTQYF. CDR3 sequence (DNA): TGTGCCAGCAGCCCCTCGTCGCAGACCCAGTACTTC.

The V call is TRBV7-2, the J call TRBJ2-3, with D hard to call. The V and J ends lost 1 base and 2 bases respectively, with 7 bases between them. CDR1 SGHTA and CDR2 FQGNSA come from the germline V gene. The CDR3 covers 14 residues. For the CDR3, the DNA is TGTGCCAGCAGCTTAGACACCTACACAGATACGCAGTATTTT. Its protein product is CASSLDTYTDTQYF.

This chain links TRBV12-3 or TRBV12-4 with TRBJ2-7; D possibly corresponds to TRBD2 (6 bases). Trimming left V 4 bases short and J 0 bases short, with 16 bases between. The CDR3 loop spans 16 amino acids. The CDR3 protein is CASSSWGGVSSYEQYF. The CDR3 bases are TGTGCCAGCAGTTCCTGGGGCGGGGTTAGCTCCTACGAGCAGTACTTC.

This chain links TRBV7-6 with TRBJ1-3; maybe TRBD1 (6 bases). CDR1 is SGHVS and CDR2 is FNYEAQ in the germline V gene. This CDR3 is built from 14 residues. Deletions cut 4 bases from V and 4 bases from J, with 11 bases between. The DNA of the CDR3 is TGTGCCAGCAGCTATGGGGGCGACGGAAACACCATATATTTT. Protein sequence: CASSYGGDGNTIYF.

This clonotype has more than one count but fewer than ten. V is TRBV12-3 or TRBV12-4 and J is TRBJ2-1; 11 bases fit TRBD1. This CDR3 region has 13 residues. V was clipped by 7 bases and J by 5 bases; unmatched bases: 1. CDR3 region: CASTGQGDNEQFF. Here the CDR3 DNA reads TGTGCCAGCACGGGACAGGGGGACAATGAGCAGTTCTTC.